Each of the 23 T cell receptor beta chains below was sequenced from the same sample in a study of human T cells and chemical hapten exposure. The sample's time point: healthy volunteer bleed at 2 weeks. Total RNA came from unfractionated whole blood. TCRdb redid the calling of the RACE reads with MiXCR, one entry per CDR3 protein. The data show 49,000 or so distinct CDR3 sequences, roughly 4.1% seen once. What was sequenced was whole blood. The source is a human donor in good health. Some clones in this sample may be carry-over from other donors' samples.

The V and J genes are TRBV28 and TRBJ2-1, with unresolved D. The CDR3 totals 11 residues. Per the germline V gene, CDR1 is MDHEN and CDR2 is SYDVKM. The germline V and J ends were trimmed by 1 base and 5 bases, with 0 bases remaining between them. The CDR3: CASSLYNEQFF. Written as DNA, the CDR3 is TGTGCCAGCAGTTTATACAATGAGCAGTTCTTC.

On this clonotype: A much larger clone differs by one base, so this may be a read error. The chain combines TRBV5-1 with TRBJ2-3; TRBD2 agrees at 12 bases. The ends lost 3 bases at V and 2 bases at J; junction bases unmatched: 13. Germline-derived CDR1 and CDR2 are SGHRS and YFSETQ. The length of the CDR3 is 19 residues. CDR3 protein: CASSSELAGGGSNTDTQYF. CDR3 in DNA: TGCGCCAGCAGCTCGGAACTAGCGGGGGGTGGATCCAACACAGATACGCAGTATTTT. The full variable domain, in which reference TRBV5-1 and TRBJ2-3 provide the parts outside the CDR3, is KAGVTQTPRYLIKTRGQQVTLSCSPISGHRSVSWYQQTPGQGLQFLFEYFSETQRNKGNFPGRFSGRQFSNSRSEMNVSTLELGDSALYLCASSSELAGGGSNTDTQYFGPGTRLTVL.

This clonotype was picked up many times. V is TRBV28 and J is TRBJ1-2; D unclear. With 6 bases removed from V and 7 bases from J, the gap between germline ends came to 9 bases. The germline CDR1 and CDR2 sequences are MDHEN and SYDVKM. The CDR3 totals 11 residues. CDR3 loop: CASRITAGYTF. The CDR3 DNA reads TGTGCCAGCAGGATCACGGCTGGCTACACCTTC.

This clonotype showed up many times. V usage is TRBV13 and J usage is TRBJ1-6; 8 positions agree with TRBD1. CDR3 size: 16 residues. Unmatched junction bases numbered 16, after V lost 5 bases and J lost 13 bases. CDR1 and CDR2 from the germline V gene are PRHDT and FYEKMQ (reference sequence). The CDR3, as DNA: TGTGCCAGCAGCGCCCCGACAGGGGAGCAGTCGGGTCCCCTCCACTTT. Encoded protein: CASSAPTGEQSGPLHF.

The rearrangement uses TRBV12-3 or TRBV12-4 and TRBJ2-1; D uncertain. The CDR3 has 13 amino acids. Trimming removed 6 bases at V and 4 bases at J, with 10 bases between. Here the CDR3 reads CASRALGYNEQFF. CDR3 DNA sequence: TGTGCCAGCAGAGCTTTGGGGTACAATGAGCAGTTCTTC.

This clonotype was seen repeatedly, ten times or more. The chain combines TRBV24-1 with TRBJ2-2; D remains unclear. Trimming shortened V by 3 bases and J by 4 bases, and 8 bases separated the two germline ends. The V gene's germline CDR1 is KGHDR and CDR2 SFDVKD. The CDR3 covers 14 residues. The CDR3 is CATSDPSSTGELFF. The CDR3 region has the DNA TGTGCCACCAGTGATCCCTCCTCCACCGGGGAGCTGTTTTTT.

This clonotype was seen more than once but under ten times. The chain uses TRBV11-2 and TRBJ2-1; 9 nucleotides line up with TRBD2. Germline CDR1 reads SGHAT; CDR2 reads FQNNGV. The V segment lost 7 bases and the J segment 6 bases; nucleotides outside the gene matches: 13. This CDR3 has 16 residues. Here the CDR3 reads CASIRIAGGPGNEQFF. The CDR3 DNA follows: TGTGCCAGCATCCGGATCGCGGGAGGGCCGGGCAATGAGCAGTTCTTC.

This clonotype has at least ten counts. This chain uses TRBV20-1 with TRBJ1-2, with D perhaps matching TRBD1 (6 bases). Germline CDR1 DFQATT, CDR2 SNEGSKA (reference sequence). The CDR3 totals 16 residues. V was shortened by 0 bases and J by 5 bases, with 19 bases between the two germline ends. The chain's CDR3 is CSARDKGGARAYGYTF. The CDR3 DNA is TGCAGTGCTAGAGATAAGGGGGGGGCTAGAGCATATGGCTACACCTTC.

This clonotype has at least ten counts. V gene TRBV12-5 combines with J gene TRBJ1-5; D may be TRBD1 (5 bases). V was trimmed by 7 bases and J by 9 bases, leaving 16 bases between them. Germline-derived CDR1 and CDR2 are LGHNT and FRNRAP. The CDR3 sequence is 13 residues long. CDR3 amino acids: CASAQDTLRPQHF. The DNA for the CDR3 is TGTGCTAGTGCCCAGGACACCCTGCGGCCCCAGCATTTT.

This clonotype was counted many times. The CDR3 DNA reads TGCAGCGCGGGCCTCCAGGATACGCAGTATTTT. Amino acid sequence: CSAGLQDTQYF. The rearrangement uses TRBV29-1 and TRBJ2-3; D gene uncertain. The germline gives CDR1 SQVTM, CDR2 ANQGSEA. The CDR3 spans 11 residues. Trimming took 7 bases from V and 6 from J, leaving 11 bases between them.

This clonotype occurred a few times. The V call is TRBV28, the J call TRBJ2-4; perhaps TRBD1 as D (6 bases). CDR1 is MDHEN and CDR2 is SYDVKM in the germline V gene. The CDR3 runs 19 residues. The V end lost 1 base, the J end lost 0 bases, and 19 bases lay between the germline ends. The CDR3 nucleotides are TGTGCCAGCAGTTTATCCCCCTTCAGGGGCCGCAAAGCCAAAAACATTCAGTACTTC. Protein: CASSLSPFRGRKAKNIQYF.

The table lists this clonotype with many counts. The genes are TRBV5-1 and TRBJ1-1, with TRBD1 matching 11 bases. Germline V gives CDR1 SGHRS, CDR2 YFSETQ. J gave up 7 bases and V 5 bases, and 10 bases lay outside the gene matches. This CDR3 spans 15 amino acids. The CDR3 spells CASRAPGTGGNEAFF. The CDR3 DNA is TGCGCCAGCAGGGCCCCCGGGACAGGGGGAAATGAAGCTTTCTTT.

This clonotype was seen at least ten times. The chain couples TRBV2 to TRBJ1-5; D not resolved. Germline CDR1 reads SNHLY; CDR2 reads FYNNEI. Trimming shortened V by 5 bases and J by 0 bases, and 8 bases separated the two germline ends. The CDR3 extends over 14 amino acids. This CDR3 is CASSRLNSNQPQHF. The CDR3 nucleotides read TGTGCCAGCAGTCGGCTAAATAGCAATCAGCCCCAGCATTTT.

In nucleotides, the CDR3 is TGTGCCAGCAGCCCCCCGACTAGCGGCTCGTATGAGCAGTTCTTC. Translating it yields CASSPPTSGSYEQFF. The rearrangement uses TRBV28 and TRBJ2-1, with 9 bases identical to TRBD2. The germline V gene has CDR1 MDHEN and CDR2 SYDVKM. CDR3 length: 15 residues. J gave up 8 bases and V 6 bases, and 11 bases lay outside the gene matches. The complete variable domain, with remaining parts taken from reference TRBV28 and TRBJ2-1, reads DVKVTQSSRYLVKRTGEKVFLECVQDMDHENMFWYRQDPGLGLRLIYFSYDVKMKEKGDIPEGYSVSREKKERFSLILESASTNQTSMYLCASSPPTSGSYEQFFGPGTRLTVL.

This clonotype was observed a few times. The rearrangement links TRBV12-5 to TRBJ2-1; 8 bases align to TRBD1. The CDR3 is made up of 16 amino acids. Germline V gene sequence: CDR1 LGHNT, CDR2 FRNRAP. The J segment lost 5 bases and the V segment lost 3 bases, leaving 9 bases of the junction unmatched. CDR3: CASGFLQGADDNEQFF. CDR3 nucleotide sequence: TGTGCTAGTGGTTTCCTCCAGGGGGCTGACGACAATGAGCAGTTCTTC.

The table lists this clonotype with many counts. The rearrangement links TRBV3-1 to TRBJ2-2, with D perhaps given as TRBD1 or TRBD2 (5 bases each). Per germline, CDR1 LGHDT and CDR2 YNNKEL (reference sequence). V gave up 1 base and J gave up 7 bases, with 10 bases separating them. The CDR3 spans 14 residues. In nucleotides, the CDR3 is TGTGCCAGCAGCCAAGGGCAGGGAGTCGGGGAGCTGTTTTTT. This codes for CASSQGQGVGELFF. The full variable domain, completed using reference TRBV3-1 and TRBJ2-2, is DTAVSQTPKYLVTQMGNDKSIKCEQNLGHDTMYWYKQDSKKFLKIMFSYNNKELIINETVPNRFSPKSPDKAHLNLHINSLELGDSAVYFCASSQGQGVGELFFGEGSRLTVL.

This clonotype was observed many times. This chain uses TRBV12-3 or TRBV12-4 with TRBJ2-7; 8 bases match TRBD1. V dropped 4 bases and J dropped 2; count of bases not matched to a gene: 13. The CDR3 has 17 residues. As DNA, the CDR3 is TGTGCCAGCAGTTCCGGGAGCAGGGGGCCCCTTGCCTACGAGCAGTACTTC. This sequence encodes CASSSGSRGPLAYEQYF.

Ten or more counts support this clonotype. The chain links TRBV29-1 to TRBJ2-7, with a tentative D call TRBD2 (5 bases). From germline, CDR1 is SQVTM and CDR2 ANQGSEA. Trimming left V 6 bases short and J 2 bases short, with 14 bases between. The CDR3 has 13 residues. For the CDR3, the DNA is TGCAGCGTCACCCGGACGGAGGCCTACGAGCAGTACTTC. Encoded protein: CSVTRTEAYEQYF.

In its sample, this clonotype was seen many times. V gene TRBV5-1 combines with J gene TRBJ2-2, with TRBD2 identical over 12 bases. Germline V lookup: CDR1 SGHRS, CDR2 YFSETQ. The ends lost 4 bases at V and 8 bases at J; junction bases unmatched: 12. The CDR3 consists of 17 residues. In DNA, the CDR3 is TGCGCCAGCAGCCCGCTGCTAGCGGGAGGGCCTCAGGGGGAGCTGTTTTTT. Protein sequence: CASSPLLAGGPQGELFF.

This rearrangement joins TRBV29-1 to TRBJ2-3; TRBD1 agrees at 8 bases. Germline CDR1 and CDR2: SQVTM and ANQGSEA. There are 14 residues in the CDR3. The junction had 10 bases not matched to a gene; V was cut back by 7 bases and J by 4 bases. The CDR3, as DNA: TGCAGCGCTTCGGACAGGGTTGATTCAGATACGCAGTATTTT. The encoded protein is CSASDRVDSDTQYF.

This clonotype showed up many times. The chain combines TRBV7-9 with TRBJ1-2, with 10 bases that match TRBD1. Trimming took 4 bases from V and 2 from J; bases not matched to a gene: 16. Germline V gene data show CDR1 as SEHNR and CDR2 as FQNEAQ (reference sequence). The CDR3 is 19 amino acids. The CDR3 loop reads CASSYLRVGDRGLNYGYTF. DNA of the CDR3: TGTGCCAGCAGCTACCTCCGAGTAGGGGACAGGGGATTGAACTATGGCTACACCTTC.

Many counts were recorded for this clonotype. The chain has TRBV6-1 and TRBJ1-3; no clear D gene. CDR1 is MNHNS, CDR2 SASEGT, per germline. V lost 1 base, J lost 0 bases, and 10 bases lay in between. This CDR3 has 16 amino acids. CDR3 region: CASSEGGGGSGNTIYF. The CDR3 DNA follows: TGTGCCAGCAGTGAAGGTGGCGGCGGCTCTGGAAACACCATATATTTT.

There are many counts of this clonotype. The genes are TRBV28 and TRBJ1-2; 8 bases line up with TRBD1. CDR3 length equals 14 residues. V lost 5 bases to trimming and J lost 4 bases; unmatched junction nucleotides: 6. Germline values: CDR1 MDHEN, CDR2 SYDVKM. Here the CDR3 reads CASSRTGLGYGYTF. The CDR3, as DNA: TGTGCCAGCAGTCGGACAGGGCTTGGCTATGGCTACACCTTC.